This T cell receptor beta chain was sequenced in a study of blood T cell repertoires in COVID-19. Method: immunoSEQ multiplex PCR; TCRdb's copy keeps in-frame clones and lacks some. The sample holds some 140,000 clones, 84% seen once. Enrolled through a virtual design, the participants were between roughly 18 and 90 years of age and came from fewer than 30 US areas. Cohorts were assigned according to the clinical history that participants reported. CDR3 length equals 12 residues. V was shortened by 11 bases and J by 5 bases, with 15 bases between the two germline ends. Germline CDR1 is MDHEN and CDR2 is SYDVKM.

This receptor was taken from a middle-aged man with acute COVID-19. The sample taken for sequencing was PBMCs or T cells enriched from blood (not recorded which). V is TRBV28 and J is TRBJ1-2, with D tentatively TRBD1 (5 bases). The CDR3 coding sequence is TGTGCCGCGAGGGGAGGGTCATATGGCTACACCTTC. This codes for CAARGGSYGYTF.